This T cell receptor (beta chain) was documented in a study of blood T cells in healthy people across ages (dated by TCRdb to about 2015). At the level of the whole study: In model experiments, template switching captured about one uniquely barcoded TCR beta cDNA molecule for every two T cells. The study measured age-related changes in TCR beta repertoire diversity using deep sequencing normalized with unique cDNA molecular identifiers. The donors were split into four age groups: young (average about 16 years), middle-aged (roughly 39), aged (approximately 59) and long-lived (under 85). To avoid experimental bias, donors of different ages were distributed randomly across sequencing lanes. For two donors (one aged 18 to 30 and one aged 80 or older), the study analyzed two additional independent replicas of 1 million unique cDNA reads from the same blood draw. The investigation overall reported the following: Estimates of total diversity from one million sequenced T cells were regarded as lower bounds and underestimates. The CMV infection status of donors was not known, potentially confounding age-related changes in expanded clonotypes. Compared with the aged group, the long-lived group had more naive CD4+ T cells, fewer expanded clones and increased TCR diversity, a pattern suggesting age selection. Conclusive comparison of naive and antigen-experienced compartments was prevented by the profiling of bulk unsorted PBMCs. Observed TCR beta diversity per million T cells fell roughly linearly with age, and a significant reduction was already apparent by age around 40. There was a strong correlation between observed TCR beta diversity and the percentage of naive T cells measured by flow cytometry.

The library was obtained by 5' RACE. The run used an Illumina HiSeq 2500. A second PCR of roughly 7 to 12 cycles was run with a J-beta primer mix and a sample-barcoded 5' primer. A unique molecular identifier was introduced onto each TCR beta cDNA molecule by a template-switch 5' adaptor carrying 12 random nucleotides. At least 2.5 million CDR3-containing paired-end reads were obtained from each sample. First-strand cDNA was synthesized from all RNA with the Mint cDNA synthesis kit, primed by a TRBC-specific oligonucleotide. Following uracil-DNA glycosylase treatment, a first 18-cycle PCR with universal primers M1SS and BC2_uni_R was performed on all cDNA. From the authors' description of their analysis: For normalization, 1 million high-quality reads were randomly selected from each sample, with every read carrying a distinct molecular identifier. Reads with shared molecular identifiers were discarded instead of being binned into consensus sequences. CDR3 identification, clonotype clustering and error correction used MiTCR with a Q25 quality threshold and the strictest error-elimination algorithm. Lower-bound total TCR beta diversity was estimated with a nonparametric unseen species model using Euler transformation. In-frame beta chains were kept once TCRdb had trimmed the public reads at Q25 with fastp and called clones with MiXCR. Every distinct CDR3 protein forms one entry, paired with its most common genes and DNA. It is TCRdb's table, rather than the study itself, that gives the V and J calls and clone size. This sample has hundreds of thousands of distinct CDR3 sequences in its table, and 25% to 35% of those were observed once. The ten top clones hold around 15% of the sample.

The donors were 40 or so Caucasian individuals from Russia, aged about 6 to 95 years, who were systemically healthy. Ten milliliters of peripheral blood were drawn from each donor into EDTA-treated Vacutainer tubes. Ficoll-Paque density-gradient centrifugation was used to isolate PBMCs, with at least 6.5 million per sample. Trizol reagent was used to extract total RNA from the PBMCs, yielding at least 5 micrograms per sample. Naive CD45RAhigh/CD27high T cell percentages were measured by flow cytometry on a PBMC aliquot from every donor. V loses 1 base, J loses 4 bases, and the germline ends lie 5 bases apart. Based on the germline V gene, the CDR1 and CDR2 sequences are KGHSH and LQKENI. The CDR3 contains 12 residues, cysteine and phenylalanine counted. The only DNA kept is the CDR3, 36 bases in frame from the first base. This clonotype was counted at least ten times. Its antigen is still unknown. No clone much larger than this one lies a single base away; base qualities are absent.

The sample comprised blood. The chain employs TRBV18 and TRBJ2-7; the D gene is possibly TRBD1, with 5 bases matching. This receptor was taken from a woman aged 80 or over in good health. The CDR3 is CASSPHRYEQYF. The DNA reads as follows: TGTGCCAGCTCACCACACAGGTACGAGCAGTACTTC.